A selection of T cell receptor beta chains follows, all from one sample in a study of shared clonotypes between healthy human individuals. Clones were read by immunoSEQ multiplex PCR, and TCRdb kept only the in-frame ones, dropping some. The data contain under 850,000 clones, 80% to 95% of them seen just once; the ten biggest clones take up around 24%. The sequenced material came from naive CD8+ T cells sorted from blood. The source is a man under 40 in good health. The CDR3 runs from the conserved cysteine through the conserved F or W. D genes are given only for firm matches. Clone size is not always given. Where it is, it says once, few, many or a class for expanded clones.

j_call,clone_size,d_call,v_call,cdr3_nt,cdr3_aa
TRBJ2-2,NA,TRBD2,TRBV10-3,TGTGCCATCAGGGGGACTAGCGGGAGGCGGGCGGACACCGGGGAGCTGTTTTTT,CAIRGTSGRRADTGELFF
TRBJ2-1,NA,TRBD1,TRBV7-8,TGTGCCAGCAGCTTATCGGGACAGGGGGCCTACAATGAGCAGTTCTTC,CASSLSGQGAYNEQFF
TRBJ1-1,once,NA,TRBV11-2,TGTGCCAGCAGCTCCCAGGGAGGGATCACTGAAGCTTTCTTT,CASSSQGGITEAFF
TRBJ2-2,NA,TRBD1,TRBV27,TGTGCCAGCAGTTCAAATCTCCCGGGACAGGGGATGTTCGGGGAGCTGTTTTTT,CASSSNLPGQGMFGELFF
TRBJ2-3,NA,TRBD1,TRBV9,TGTGCCAGCAGCTCGGGACAGGGACCAGATACGCAGTATTTT,CASSSGQGPDTQYF
TRBJ2-7,NA,NA,TRBV19,TGTGCCAGTAGTATTGGCCGGGGACCAACCTACGAGCAGTACTTC,CASSIGRGPTYEQYF
TRBJ2-2,NA,TRBD2,TRBV7-3,TGTGCCAGCAGCTTAGGAGGGTGGACCGGGAGGACCGGGGAGCTGTTTTTT,CASSLGGWTGRTGELFF
TRBJ2-2,once,NA,TRBV30,TGTGCCTGGTCGGACACCGGGGAGCTGTTTTTT,CAWSDTGELFF
TRBJ2-7,NA,TRBD1,TRBV5-4,TGTGCCAGCAGCTTGAGGGGACAGGGCTACGAGCAGTACTTC,CASSLRGQGYEQYF
TRBJ2-3,NA,NA,TRBV7-9,TGTGCCAGCAGCGGCTGGCTGGAATACACAGATACGCAGTATTTT,CASSGWLEYTDTQYF
TRBJ2-7,NA,TRBD1,TRBV30,TGTGCCTGGGCACAGGGGGCCAACGAGCAGTACTTC,CAWAQGANEQYF
TRBJ2-7,NA,TRBD1,TRBV4-1,TGCGCCAGCAGCCAAGAAGGCCTACAGGGGGCCCACTACGAGCAGTACTTC,CASSQEGLQGAHYEQYF
TRBJ1-5,NA,NA,TRBV28,TGTGCCAGCAGTTTCCCCAATCAGCCCCAGCATTTT,CASSFPNQPQHF
TRBJ1-1,once,NA,TRBV4-1,TGCGCCAGCAGCCAGGGCAGCGGCACTGAAGCTTTCTTT,CASSQGSGTEAFF
TRBJ2-2,NA,TRBD2,TRBV7-2,TGTGCCAGCAGCCATAGCGGGAGGGAGGGGGAGCTGTTTTTT,CASSHSGREGELFF
TRBJ1-5,NA,NA,TRBV19,TGTGCCAGTAGTCCCGGTGGGGGGTGGAGCAATCAGCCCCAGCATTTT,CASSPGGGWSNQPQHF
TRBJ2-1,NA,TRBD1,TRBV5-6,TGTGCCAGCAGCCCAGGACAGGTGAGCTCCTACAATGAGCAGTTCTTC,CASSPGQVSSYNEQFF